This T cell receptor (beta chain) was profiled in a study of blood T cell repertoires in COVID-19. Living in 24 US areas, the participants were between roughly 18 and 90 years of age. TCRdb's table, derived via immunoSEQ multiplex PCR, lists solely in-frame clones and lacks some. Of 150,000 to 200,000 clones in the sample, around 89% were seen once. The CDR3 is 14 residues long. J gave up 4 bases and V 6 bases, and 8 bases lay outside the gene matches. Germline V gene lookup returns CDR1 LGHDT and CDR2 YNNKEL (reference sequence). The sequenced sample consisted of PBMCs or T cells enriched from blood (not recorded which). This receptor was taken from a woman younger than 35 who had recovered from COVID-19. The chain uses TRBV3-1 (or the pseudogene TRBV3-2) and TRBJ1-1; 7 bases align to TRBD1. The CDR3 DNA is TGTGCCAGCAGTCTGACAGGGACGTTCACTGAAGCTTTCTTT. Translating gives CASSLTGTFTEAFF.